The rows below give T cell receptor beta chains drawn from one sample of a study of T cells after posttransplantation cyclophosphamide. Produced via immunoSEQ multiplex PCR; TCRdb's table is partial and in-frame only. The table lists more than 50,000 clones, about 86% of them singletons. The sample taken for sequencing was PBMCs. These receptors were collected from a man aged 25-45 years with a blood cancer, CMV-positive, and with a related stem cell donor. Each CDR3 is given without its conserved first and last residue. The D gene is left open where the match is weak.

J	V	D	CDR3
TRBJ1-2	TRBV10-3	-	AIKLGPGRAYGYT
TRBJ2-1	TRBV2	-	ASSETGGTDYNEQF
TRBJ2-2	TRBV6-6	-	ASGGGPNTGELF
TRBJ1-2	TRBV6-1	-	ASDRANYGYT
TRBJ2-5	TRBV27	TRBD2	ASSALGGLQETQY
TRBJ2-7	TRBV7-8	TRBD2	ASSYPPGRDYEQY
TRBJ1-5	TRBV30	-	AWSVGGSNQPQH
TRBJ2-5	TRBV4-2	TRBD2	ASSQEGVAGGETQY
TRBJ2-3	TRBV21-1	-	ASSNDGGWDSARDTQY
TRBJ2-1	TRBV29-1	TRBD2	SAKTSGAYNEQF